What follows describes a single TCR beta chain. This clone was seen once. Its binding antigen is unknown. The input lacks base qualities; no much larger clone sits a single base away. The CDR3 holds 16 amino acids from the cysteine to the phenylalanine. Solely the CDR3 DNA is kept, with 48 bases framed from the first base. Sequences LGHNA (CDR1) and YSLEER (CDR2) are obtained from the germline V gene. Deletion took 2 bases off V and 6 bases off J, with a span of 20 bases between the germline ends. Library creation used the immunoSEQ multiplex PCR assay. For most patients, genomic DNA was subjected to high-throughput TCR-beta CDR3 sequencing by Adaptive Biotechnologies. The original methods were these. TCR sequencing data were retrieved from Adaptive's ImmunoSEQ software for 15 to 20 patients, whereas a few other patients were processed with MiXCR and VDJtools. CDR3 nucleotide sequences shared by donor and recipient were removed because the origin of these sequences could not be assigned. To be classed as alloreactive, a clone needed at least 2-fold expansion over unstimulated cells and a minimum CFSE-low frequency of 0.002% (template counts) or 0.001% (read counts). Clones were considered mappable if detected in sequenced pre-transplant spleen, lymph node, or MLR CFSE-low populations of the donor or recipient. Cumulative frequency of alloreactive clones was calculated as a percentage of all sequences weighted by copy number. In its TCRdb copy, this immuneACCESS table keeps in-frame sequences only and misses some clones. Where compared with another copy, unresolved V genes explain less than half of these, and the others have no known cause. For V, J and clone size, that table is used; D and trimming come from the DNA. This sample is represented by some 22,000 clones; 90% of them were singletons. The top ten constitute just under 2% of the sample.

This sample is part of a study of graft-versus-host responses after intestinal transplantation (dated by TCRdb to the early 2020s). About the study as a whole: The transplants that recipients received were multivisceral, liver-intestinal, or isolated intestinal. Every recipient was given anti-thymocyte globulin induction, then maintenance tacrolimus and steroids for around three years. After intestinal transplantation, graft-versus-host and host-versus-graft alloreactive T cell clones in the graft, circulation and bone marrow were tracked using bulk TCR-beta CDR3 sequencing. To identify alloreactive clones, pre-transplant mixed lymphocyte reaction products were sequenced and then compared with unstimulated pre-transplant donor and recipient T cells. The cohort enrolled about two dozen intestinal transplant recipients, one of whom was a retransplant, and a few patients without pretransplant specimens were excluded. A peak of at least 4% donor T cells among recipient peripheral blood mononuclear cells was the definition used for donor T cell macrochimerism. Rather than going through the commercial service, samples from a few later patients were sequenced in-house on an Illumina MiSeq and processed with MiXCR. Broad study findings and their caveats: Peak levels of circulating GvH clones were associated with declines in HvG clones early after transplant. GvH clones turned up in recipient bone marrow, with some appearing earlier in ileal mucosa or blood, a pattern consistent with an intestinal mucosal origin. Patients with donor T cell macrochimerism had high GvH to HvG T cell clonal ratios in their allografts. The relatively low number and heterogeneity of intestinal transplant patients limited the conclusions.

In the first month after transplant, blood samples were collected up to 4 times, and after that at least monthly when available. The origin of this receptor is a human patient who received an intestinal transplant, so some T cells may come from the graft donor. The specimen was PBMCs, collected almost 40 days after intestinal transplant. The chain is encoded by TRBV4-3 joined to TRBJ2-7, with the D gene not confidently named. The CDR3 has the sequence CASSQRASLAAGEQYF. The DNA sequence follows: TGCGCCAGCAGCCAAAGAGCCTCCCTGGCGGCAGGCGAGCAGTACTTC.